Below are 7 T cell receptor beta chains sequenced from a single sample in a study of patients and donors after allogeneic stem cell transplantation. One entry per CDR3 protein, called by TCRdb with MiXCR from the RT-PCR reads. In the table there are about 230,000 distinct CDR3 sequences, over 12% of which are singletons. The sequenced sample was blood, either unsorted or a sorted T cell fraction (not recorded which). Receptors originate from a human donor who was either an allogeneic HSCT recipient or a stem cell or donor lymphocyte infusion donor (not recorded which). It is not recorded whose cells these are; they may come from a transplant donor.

The CDR3 DNA sequence: TGCAGTGCTAGACTAGCGGGAAGGTTCGACGAGCAGTACTTC. Residues: CSARLAGRFDEQYF. The chain carries TRBV20-1 and TRBJ2-7; 9 nucleotides agree with TRBD2. The germline V gene encodes CDR1 DFQATT and CDR2 SNEGSKA (reference sequence). V was pared by 2 bases and J by 5 bases, with 7 bases of the junction left unmatched. This CDR3 region has 14 residues.

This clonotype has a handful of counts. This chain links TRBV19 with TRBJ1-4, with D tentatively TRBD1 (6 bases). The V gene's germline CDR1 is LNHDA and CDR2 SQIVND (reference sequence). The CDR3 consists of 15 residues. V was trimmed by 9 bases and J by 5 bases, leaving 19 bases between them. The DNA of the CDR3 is TGTGCCAGCCACCCCGATGAGGGGGTAAATGAAAAACTGTTTTTT. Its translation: CASHPDEGVNEKLFF.

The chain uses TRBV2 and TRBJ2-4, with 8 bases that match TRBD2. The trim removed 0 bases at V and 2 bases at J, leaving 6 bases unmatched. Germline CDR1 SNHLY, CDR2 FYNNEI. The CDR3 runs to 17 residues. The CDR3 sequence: CASSEAGLAPTKNIQYF. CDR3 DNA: TGTGCCAGCAGTGAAGCTGGACTAGCCCCGACCAAAAACATTCAGTACTTC.

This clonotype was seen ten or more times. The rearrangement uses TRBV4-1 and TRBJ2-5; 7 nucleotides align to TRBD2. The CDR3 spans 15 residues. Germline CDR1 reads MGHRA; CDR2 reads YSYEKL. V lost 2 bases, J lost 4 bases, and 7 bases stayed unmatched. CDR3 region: CASSQTGWGGETQYF. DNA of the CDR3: TGCGCCAGCAGCCAAACCGGATGGGGGGGAGAGACCCAGTACTTC.

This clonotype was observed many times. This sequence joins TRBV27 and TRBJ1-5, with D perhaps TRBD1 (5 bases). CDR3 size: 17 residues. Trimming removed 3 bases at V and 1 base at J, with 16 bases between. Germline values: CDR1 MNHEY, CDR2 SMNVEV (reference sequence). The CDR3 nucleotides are TGTGCCAGCAGTTTGTTTGCGGTGGAGGGGAGCAATCAGCCCCAGCATTTT. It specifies CASSLFAVEGSNQPQHF.

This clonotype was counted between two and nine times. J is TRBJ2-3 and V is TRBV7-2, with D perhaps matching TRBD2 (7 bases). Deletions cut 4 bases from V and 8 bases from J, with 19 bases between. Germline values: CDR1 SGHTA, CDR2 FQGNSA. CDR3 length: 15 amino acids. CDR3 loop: CASSSGGGGGGTQYF. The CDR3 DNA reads TGTGCCAGCAGCTCCGGGGGCGGCGGGGGAGGTACGCAGTATTTT.

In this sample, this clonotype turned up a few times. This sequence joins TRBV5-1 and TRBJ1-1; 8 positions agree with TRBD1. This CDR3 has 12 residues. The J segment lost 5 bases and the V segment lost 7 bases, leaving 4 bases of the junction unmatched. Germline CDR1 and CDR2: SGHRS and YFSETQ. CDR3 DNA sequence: TGCGCCAGCCGTCGGACAGGGACTGAAGCTTTCTTT. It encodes CASRRTGTEAFF. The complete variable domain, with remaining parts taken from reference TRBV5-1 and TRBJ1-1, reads KAGVTQTPRYLIKTRGQQVTLSCSPISGHRSVSWYQQTPGQGLQFLFEYFSETQRNKGNFPGRFSGRQFSNSRSEMNVSTLELGDSALYLCASRRTGTEAFFGQGTRLTVV.